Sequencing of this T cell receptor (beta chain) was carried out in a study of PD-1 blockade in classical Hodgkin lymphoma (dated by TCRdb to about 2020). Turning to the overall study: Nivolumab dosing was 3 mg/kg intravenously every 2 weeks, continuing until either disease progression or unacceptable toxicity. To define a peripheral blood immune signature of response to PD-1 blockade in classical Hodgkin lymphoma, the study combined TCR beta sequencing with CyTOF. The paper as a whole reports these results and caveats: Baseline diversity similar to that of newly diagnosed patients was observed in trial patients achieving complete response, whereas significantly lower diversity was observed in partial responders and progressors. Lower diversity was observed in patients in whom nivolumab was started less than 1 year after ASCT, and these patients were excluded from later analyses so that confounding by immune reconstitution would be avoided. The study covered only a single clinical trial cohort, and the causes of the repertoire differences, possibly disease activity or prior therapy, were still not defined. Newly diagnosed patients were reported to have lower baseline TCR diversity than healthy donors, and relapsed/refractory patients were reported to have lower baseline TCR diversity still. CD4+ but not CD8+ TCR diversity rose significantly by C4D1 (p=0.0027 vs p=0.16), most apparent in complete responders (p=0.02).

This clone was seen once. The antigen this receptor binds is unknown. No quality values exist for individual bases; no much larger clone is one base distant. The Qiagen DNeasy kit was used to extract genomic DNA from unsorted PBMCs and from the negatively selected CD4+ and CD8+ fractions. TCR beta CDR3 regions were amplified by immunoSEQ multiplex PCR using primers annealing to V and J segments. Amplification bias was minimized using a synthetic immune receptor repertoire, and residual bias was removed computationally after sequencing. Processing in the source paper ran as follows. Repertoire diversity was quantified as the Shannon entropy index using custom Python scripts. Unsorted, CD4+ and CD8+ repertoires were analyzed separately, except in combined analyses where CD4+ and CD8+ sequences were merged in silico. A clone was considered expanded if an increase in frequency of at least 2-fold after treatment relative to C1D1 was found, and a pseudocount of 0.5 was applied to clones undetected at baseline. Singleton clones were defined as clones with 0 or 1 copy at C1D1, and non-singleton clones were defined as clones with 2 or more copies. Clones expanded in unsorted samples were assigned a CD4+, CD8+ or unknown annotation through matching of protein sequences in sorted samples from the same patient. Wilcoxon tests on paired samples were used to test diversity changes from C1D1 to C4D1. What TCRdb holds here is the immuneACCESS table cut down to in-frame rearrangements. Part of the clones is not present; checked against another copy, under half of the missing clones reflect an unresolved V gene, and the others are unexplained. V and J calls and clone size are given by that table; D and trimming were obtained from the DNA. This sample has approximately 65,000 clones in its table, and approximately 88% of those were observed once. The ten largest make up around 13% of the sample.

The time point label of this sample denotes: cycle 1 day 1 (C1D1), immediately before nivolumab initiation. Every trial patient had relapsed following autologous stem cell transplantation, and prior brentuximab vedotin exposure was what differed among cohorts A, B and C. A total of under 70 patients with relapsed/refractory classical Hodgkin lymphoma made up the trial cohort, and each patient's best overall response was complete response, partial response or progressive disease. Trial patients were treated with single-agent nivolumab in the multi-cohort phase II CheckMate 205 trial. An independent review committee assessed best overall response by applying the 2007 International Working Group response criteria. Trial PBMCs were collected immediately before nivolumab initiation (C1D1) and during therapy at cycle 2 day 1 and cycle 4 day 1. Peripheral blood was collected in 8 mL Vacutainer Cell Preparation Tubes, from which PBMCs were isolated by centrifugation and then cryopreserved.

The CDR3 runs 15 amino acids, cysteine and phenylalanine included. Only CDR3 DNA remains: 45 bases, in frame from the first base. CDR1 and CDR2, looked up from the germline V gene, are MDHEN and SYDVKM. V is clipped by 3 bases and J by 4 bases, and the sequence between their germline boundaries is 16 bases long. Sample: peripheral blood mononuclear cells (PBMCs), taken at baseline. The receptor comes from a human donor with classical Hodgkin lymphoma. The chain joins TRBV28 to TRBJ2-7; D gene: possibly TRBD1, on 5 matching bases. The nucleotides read TGTGCCAGCAGTTTGGCCTCAGGGTTTCTTTACGAGCAGTACTTC. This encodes CASSLASGFLYEQYF.